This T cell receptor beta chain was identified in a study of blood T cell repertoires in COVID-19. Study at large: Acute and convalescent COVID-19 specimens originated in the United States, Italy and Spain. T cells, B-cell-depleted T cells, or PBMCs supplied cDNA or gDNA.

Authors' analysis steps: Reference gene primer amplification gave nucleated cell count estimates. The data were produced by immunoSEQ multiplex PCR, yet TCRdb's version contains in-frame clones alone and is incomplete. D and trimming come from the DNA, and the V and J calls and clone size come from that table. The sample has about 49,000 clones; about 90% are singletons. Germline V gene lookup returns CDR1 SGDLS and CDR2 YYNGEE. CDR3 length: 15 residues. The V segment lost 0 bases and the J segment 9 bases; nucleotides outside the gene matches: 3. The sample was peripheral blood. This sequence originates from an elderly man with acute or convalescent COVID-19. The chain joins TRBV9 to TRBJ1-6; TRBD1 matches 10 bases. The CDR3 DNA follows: TGTGCCAGCAGCGTAGAGGGGACAGGGGTTTCACCCCTCCACTTT. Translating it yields CASSVEGTGVSPLHF. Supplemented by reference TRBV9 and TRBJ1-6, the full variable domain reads DSGVTQTPKHLITATGQRVTLRCSPRSGDLSVYWYQQSLDQGLQFLIQYYNGEERAKGNILERFSAQQFPDLHSELNLSSLELGDSALYFCASSVEGTGVSPLHFGNGTRLTVT.